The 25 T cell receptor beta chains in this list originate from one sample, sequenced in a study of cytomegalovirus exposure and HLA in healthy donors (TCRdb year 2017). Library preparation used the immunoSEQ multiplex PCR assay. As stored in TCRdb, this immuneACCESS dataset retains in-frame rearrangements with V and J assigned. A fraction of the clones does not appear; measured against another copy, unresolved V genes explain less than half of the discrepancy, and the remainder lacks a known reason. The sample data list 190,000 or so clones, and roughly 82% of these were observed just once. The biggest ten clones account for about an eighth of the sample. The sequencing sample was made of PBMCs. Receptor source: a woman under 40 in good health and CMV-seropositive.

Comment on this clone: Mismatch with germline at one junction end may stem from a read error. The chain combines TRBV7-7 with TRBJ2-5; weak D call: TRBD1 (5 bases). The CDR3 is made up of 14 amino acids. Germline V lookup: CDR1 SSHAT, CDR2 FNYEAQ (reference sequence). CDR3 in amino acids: CASSLDIAGETQYF. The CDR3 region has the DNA TGTGCTAGCAGTTTAGACATCGCAGGGGAGACCCAGTACTTC.

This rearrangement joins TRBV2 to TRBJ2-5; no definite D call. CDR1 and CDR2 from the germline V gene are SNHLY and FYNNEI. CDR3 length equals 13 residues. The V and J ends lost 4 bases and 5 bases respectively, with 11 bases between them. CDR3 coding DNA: TGTGCCAGCAGTGGGGCAGGAAGGGAGACCCAGTACTTC. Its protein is CASSGAGRETQYF.

Written as DNA, the CDR3 is TGTGCCAGCAGTTTATGGGAGAGGACGGGTGACCTCTCCTACGAGCAGTACTTC. This translates into CASSLWERTGDLSYEQYF. V gene TRBV27 combines with J gene TRBJ2-7, with D perhaps matching TRBD2 (5 bases). Deletions cut 1 base from V and 0 bases from J, with 19 bases between. Germline CDR1 is MNHEY and CDR2 is SMNVEV (reference sequence). This CDR3 spans 18 amino acids.

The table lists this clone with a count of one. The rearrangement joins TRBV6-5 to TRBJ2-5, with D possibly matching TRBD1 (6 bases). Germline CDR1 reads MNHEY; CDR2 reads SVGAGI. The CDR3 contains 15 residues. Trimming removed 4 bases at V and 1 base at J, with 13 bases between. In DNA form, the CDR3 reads TGTGCCAGCAGTTTCCAGACAGGCCCCCAAGAGACCCAGTACTTC. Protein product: CASSFQTGPQETQYF.

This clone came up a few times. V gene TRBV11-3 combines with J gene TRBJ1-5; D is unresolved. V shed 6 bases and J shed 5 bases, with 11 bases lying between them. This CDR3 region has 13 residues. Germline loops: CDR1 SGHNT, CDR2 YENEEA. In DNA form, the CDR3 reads TGTGCCAGCAGATCCCTCTCCTATCAGCCCCAGCATTTT. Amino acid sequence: CASRSLSYQPQHF.

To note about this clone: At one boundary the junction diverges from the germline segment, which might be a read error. The CDR3 reads CAWSSPGPIAGVNF. The CDR3 DNA sequence: TGTGCCTGGAGTTCCCCCGGACCCATAGCGGGAGTCAACTTC. The chain links TRBV30 to TRBJ2-7; 9 positions agree with TRBD2. Germline V gives CDR1 GTSNPN, CDR2 SVGIG (reference sequence). This CDR3 region has 14 residues. Drawing the rest from reference TRBV30 and TRBJ2-7, the complete variable domain is SQTIHQWPATLVQPVGSPLSLECTVEGTSNPNLYWYRQAAGRGLQLLFYSVGIGQISSEVPQNLSASRPQDRQFILSSKKLLLSDSGFYLCAWSSPGPIAGVNFGPGTRLTVT.

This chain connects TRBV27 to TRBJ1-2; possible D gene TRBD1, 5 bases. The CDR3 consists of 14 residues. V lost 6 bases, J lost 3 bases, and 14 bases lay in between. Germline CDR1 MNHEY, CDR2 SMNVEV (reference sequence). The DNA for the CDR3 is TGTGCCAGCAGACGGAGAGGAGGGGACTATGGCTACACCTTC. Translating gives CASRRRGGDYGYTF.

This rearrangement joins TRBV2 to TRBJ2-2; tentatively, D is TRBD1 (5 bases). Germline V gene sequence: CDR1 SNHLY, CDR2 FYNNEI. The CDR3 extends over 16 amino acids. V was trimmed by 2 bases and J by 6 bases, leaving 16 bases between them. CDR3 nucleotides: TGTGCCAGCAGTGAACCCCCGACAGTTTACGCCGGGGAGCTGTTTTTT. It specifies CASSEPPTVYAGELFF.

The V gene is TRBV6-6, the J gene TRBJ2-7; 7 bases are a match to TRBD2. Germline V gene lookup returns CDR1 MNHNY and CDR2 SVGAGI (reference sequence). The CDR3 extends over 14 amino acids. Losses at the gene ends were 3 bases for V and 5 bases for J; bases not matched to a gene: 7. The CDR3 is CASSYAGVEDEQYF. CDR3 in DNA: TGTGCCAGCAGTTATGCGGGAGTAGAGGACGAGCAGTACTTC.

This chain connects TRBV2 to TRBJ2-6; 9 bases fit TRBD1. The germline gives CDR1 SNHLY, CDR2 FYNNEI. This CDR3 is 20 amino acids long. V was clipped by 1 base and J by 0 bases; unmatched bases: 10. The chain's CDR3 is CASSEGWRGTGNSGANVLTF. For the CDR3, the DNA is TGTGCCAGCAGTGAAGGATGGCGAGGGACAGGGAACTCTGGGGCCAACGTCCTGACTTTC.

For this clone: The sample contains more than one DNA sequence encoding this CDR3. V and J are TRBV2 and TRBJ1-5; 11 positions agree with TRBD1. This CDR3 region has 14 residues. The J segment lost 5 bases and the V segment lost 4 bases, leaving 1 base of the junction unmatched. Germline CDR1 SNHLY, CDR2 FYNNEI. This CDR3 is CASSADRGHQPQHF. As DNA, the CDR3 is TGTGCCAGCAGTGCGGACAGGGGGCATCAGCCCCAGCATTTT.

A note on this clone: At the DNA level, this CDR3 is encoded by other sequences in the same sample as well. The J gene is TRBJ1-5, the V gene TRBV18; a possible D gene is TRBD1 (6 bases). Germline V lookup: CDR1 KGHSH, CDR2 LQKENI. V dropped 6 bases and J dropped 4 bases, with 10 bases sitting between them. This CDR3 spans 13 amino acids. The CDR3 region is CASSPDRNQPQHF. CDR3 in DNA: TGTGCCAGCTCCCCAGACAGGAATCAGCCCCAGCATTTT.

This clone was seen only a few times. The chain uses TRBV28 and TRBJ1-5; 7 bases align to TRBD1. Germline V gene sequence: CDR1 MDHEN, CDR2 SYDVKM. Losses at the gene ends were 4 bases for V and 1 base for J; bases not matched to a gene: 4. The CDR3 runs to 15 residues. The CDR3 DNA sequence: TGTGCCAGCAGTTCGGGACAGTCGAGCAATCAGCCCCAGCATTTT. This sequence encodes CASSSGQSSNQPQHF.

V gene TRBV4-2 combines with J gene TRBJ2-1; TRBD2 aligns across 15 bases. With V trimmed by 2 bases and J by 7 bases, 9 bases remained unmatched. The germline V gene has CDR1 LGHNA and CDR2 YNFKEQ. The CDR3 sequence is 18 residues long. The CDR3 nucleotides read TGTGCCAGCAGCCAACGATCCCTCGGGACTAGCGGGAGGAATGAGCAGTTCTTC. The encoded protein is CASSQRSLGTSGRNEQFF.

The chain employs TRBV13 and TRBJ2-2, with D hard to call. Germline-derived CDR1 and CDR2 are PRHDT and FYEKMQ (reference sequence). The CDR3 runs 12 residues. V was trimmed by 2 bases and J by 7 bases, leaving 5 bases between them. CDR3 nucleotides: TGTGCCAGCAGCTTACAATTCGGGGAGCTGTTTTTT. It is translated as CASSLQFGELFF.

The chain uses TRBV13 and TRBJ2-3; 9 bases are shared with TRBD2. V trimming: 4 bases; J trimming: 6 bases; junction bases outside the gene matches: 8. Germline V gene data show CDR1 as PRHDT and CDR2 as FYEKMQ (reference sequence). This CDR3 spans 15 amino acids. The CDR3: CASSSQAGGWDTQYF. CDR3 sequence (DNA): TGTGCCAGCAGCTCACAAGCGGGAGGTTGGGATACGCAGTATTTT. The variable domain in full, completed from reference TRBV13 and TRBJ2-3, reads AAGVIQSPRHLIKEKRETATLKCYPIPRHDTVYWYQQGPGQDPQFLISFYEKMQSDKGSIPDRFSAQQFSDYHSELNMSSLELGDSALYFCASSSQAGGWDTQYFGPGTRLTVL.

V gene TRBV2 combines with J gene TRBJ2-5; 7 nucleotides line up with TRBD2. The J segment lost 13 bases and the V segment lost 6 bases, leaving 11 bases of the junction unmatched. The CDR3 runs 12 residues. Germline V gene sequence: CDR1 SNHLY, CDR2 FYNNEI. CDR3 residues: CASRTAPGLPYF. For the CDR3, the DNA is TGTGCCAGCAGAACGGCCCCGGGACTACCGTACTTC.

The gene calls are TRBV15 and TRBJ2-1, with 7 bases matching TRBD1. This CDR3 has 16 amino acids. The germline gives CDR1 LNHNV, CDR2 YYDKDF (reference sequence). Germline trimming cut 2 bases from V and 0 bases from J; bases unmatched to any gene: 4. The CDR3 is CATSRPRGHSYNEQFF. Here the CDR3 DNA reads TGTGCCACCAGCAGACCTAGGGGGCACTCCTACAATGAGCAGTTCTTC.

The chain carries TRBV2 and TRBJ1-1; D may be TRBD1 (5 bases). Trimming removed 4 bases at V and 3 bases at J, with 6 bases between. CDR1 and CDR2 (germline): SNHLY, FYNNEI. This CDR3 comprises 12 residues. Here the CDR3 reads CASSGGDTEAFF. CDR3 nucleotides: TGTGCCAGCAGTGGGGGGGACACTGAAGCTTTCTTT.

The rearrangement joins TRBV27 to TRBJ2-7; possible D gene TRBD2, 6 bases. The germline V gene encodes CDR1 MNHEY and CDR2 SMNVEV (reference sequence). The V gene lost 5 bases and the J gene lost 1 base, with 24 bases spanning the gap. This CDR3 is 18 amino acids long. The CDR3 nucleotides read TGTGCCAGCAGTCCAATCTTTCGTCCGGGACTGAGTTCCTACGAGCAGTACTTC. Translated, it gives CASSPIFRPGLSSYEQYF.

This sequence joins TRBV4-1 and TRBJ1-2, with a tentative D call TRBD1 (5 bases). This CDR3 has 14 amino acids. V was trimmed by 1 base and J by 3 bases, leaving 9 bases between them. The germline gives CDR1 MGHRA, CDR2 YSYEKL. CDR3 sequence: CASSQVGGDYGYTF. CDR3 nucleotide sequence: TGCGCCAGCAGCCAAGTAGGAGGGGACTATGGCTACACCTTC.

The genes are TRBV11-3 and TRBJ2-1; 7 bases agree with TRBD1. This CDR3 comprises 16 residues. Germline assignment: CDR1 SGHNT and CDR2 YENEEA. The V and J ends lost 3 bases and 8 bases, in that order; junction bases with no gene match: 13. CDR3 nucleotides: TGTGCCAGCAGCTTGTCACGGGACAGTAATGTTGATGAGCAGTTCTTC. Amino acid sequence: CASSLSRDSNVDEQFF.

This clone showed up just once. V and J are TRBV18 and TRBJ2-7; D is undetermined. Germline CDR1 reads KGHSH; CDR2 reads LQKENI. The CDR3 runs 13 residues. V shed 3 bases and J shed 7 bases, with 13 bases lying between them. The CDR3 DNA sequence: TGTGCCAGCTCACCTATTTCCAACTATGAGCAGTACTTC. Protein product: CASSPISNYEQYF.

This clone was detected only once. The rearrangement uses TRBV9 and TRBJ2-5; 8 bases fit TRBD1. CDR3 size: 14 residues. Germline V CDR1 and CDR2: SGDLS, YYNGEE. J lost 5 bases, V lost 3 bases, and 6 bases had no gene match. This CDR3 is CASSAPRQGETQYF. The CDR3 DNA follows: TGTGCCAGCAGCGCCCCGCGACAGGGGGAGACCCAGTACTTC. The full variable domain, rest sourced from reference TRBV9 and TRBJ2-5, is DSGVTQTPKHLITATGQRVTLRCSPRSGDLSVYWYQQSLDQGLQFLIQYYNGEERAKGNILERFSAQQFPDLHSELNLSSLELGDSALYFCASSAPRQGETQYFGPGTRLLVL.

Here the CDR3 reads CASSLGGTGLVETQYF. CDR3 in DNA: TGTGCCAGCAGCTTAGGTGGGACAGGGTTGGTAGAGACCCAGTACTTC. V gene TRBV7-6 combines with J gene TRBJ2-5, with 9 bases that match TRBD1. The CDR3 is 16 residues long. Trimming cost V 1 base and J 4 bases; bases outside gene matches: 7. CDR1 SGHVS and CDR2 FNYEAQ come from the germline V gene. Based on the CDR3 plus reference TRBV7-6 and TRBJ2-5, the full variable domain is GAGVSQSPRYKVTKRGQDVALRCDPISGHVSLYWYRQALGQGPEFLTYFNYEAQQDKSGLPNDRFSAERPEGSISTLTIQRTEQRDSAMYRCASSLGGTGLVETQYFGPGTRLLVL.